The clone carrying this T cell receptor beta chain was recorded at least ten times. Its specificity is unknown. This record belongs to a study of T-cell reconstitution after alpha-beta-depleted transplantation in children. Notes on the study in general: There were reportedly several hundred expanded graft clones from which alpha-beta T cells came about two months after transplant. Among T cells one year after transplant, newly produced cells accounted for most counts and diversity. In some patients, recipient T cells and intrathymic progenitors surviving conditioning explained high day-60 diversity.

The V and J ends lost 0 bases and 1 base, in that order; junction bases with no gene match: 8. The CDR3 has 17 residues. Germline V gives CDR1 MNHEY, CDR2 SVGAGI. Unique molecular identifiers were used to barcode this TCRbeta library. TCRdb fed the PCR reads into MiXCR, producing one record per CDR3 protein. Of 220,000 or so distinct CDR3 sequences detected, less than 9% appear once; the ten largest clones hold approximately 6.3%. Sequenced here: PBMCs, mostly from graft donor cells, sampled 180 days after TCRalphabeta/CD19-depleted stem cell transplant. The chain recombines TRBV6-5 with TRBJ1-1; 7 bases agree with TRBD1. The sequence came from a male patient younger than 18 who had a stem cell transplant for acute lymphoblastic leukemia, so the T cells may come from the graft donor. The CDR3 loop is CASSYSVRDSENTEAFF. Written as DNA, the CDR3 is TGTGCCAGCAGTTACTCGGTTCGGGACAGCGAGAACACTGAAGCTTTCTTT.